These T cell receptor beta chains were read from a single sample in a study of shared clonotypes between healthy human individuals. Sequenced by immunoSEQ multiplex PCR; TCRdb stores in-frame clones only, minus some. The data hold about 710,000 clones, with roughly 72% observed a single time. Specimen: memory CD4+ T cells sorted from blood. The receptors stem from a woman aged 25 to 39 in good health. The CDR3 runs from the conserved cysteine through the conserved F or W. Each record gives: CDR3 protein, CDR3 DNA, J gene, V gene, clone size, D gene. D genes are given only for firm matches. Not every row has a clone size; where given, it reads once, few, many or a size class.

cdr3_aa: CATSPRTGLYEQYF
cdr3_nt: TGTGCCACCAGCCCCCGTACAGGACTGTACGAGCAGTACTTC
j_call: TRBJ2-7
v_call: TRBV15
clone_size: .
d_call: .

cdr3_aa: CASTSGRSPYEQYF
cdr3_nt: TGCGCCTCTACTAGCGGGAGGTCCCCCTACGAGCAGTACTTC
j_call: TRBJ2-7
v_call: TRBV23-1
clone_size: .
d_call: TRBD2

cdr3_aa: CASSTRGRSNQPQHF
cdr3_nt: TGTGCCAGCAGTACCCGAGGCCGAAGCAATCAGCCCCAGCATTTT
j_call: TRBJ1-5
v_call: TRBV6-6
clone_size: .
d_call: .

cdr3_aa: CASSAQAGHEQYF
cdr3_nt: TGTGCCAGCAGCGCCCAGGCGGGCCACGAGCAGTACTTC
j_call: TRBJ2-7
v_call: TRBV7-3
clone_size: .
d_call: .

cdr3_aa: CASSLGTSGTDTQYF
cdr3_nt: TGCGCCAGCAGCTTGGGGACTAGCGGCACAGATACGCAGTATTTT
j_call: TRBJ2-3
v_call: TRBV5-1
clone_size: .
d_call: TRBD2

cdr3_aa: CASSLAGTGYTDTQYF
cdr3_nt: TGTGCCAGCAGCTTAGCTGGCACCGGATACACAGATACGCAGTATTTT
j_call: TRBJ2-3
v_call: TRBV7-3
clone_size: .
d_call: .

cdr3_aa: CASSYRDFSYKLFF
cdr3_nt: TGTGCCAGCAGTTACCGGGATTTCTCATACAAACTGTTTTTT
j_call: TRBJ1-4
v_call: TRBV7-9
clone_size: .
d_call: .

cdr3_aa: CASGLTVTGELFF
cdr3_nt: TGCGCCAGCGGGCTTACAGTCACCGGGGAGCTGTTTTTT
j_call: TRBJ2-2
v_call: TRBV10-1
clone_size: .
d_call: .

cdr3_aa: CASSLVARGVSPLHF
cdr3_nt: TGTGCCAGCAGCTTAGTGGCCCGGGGGGTTTCACCCCTCCACTTT
j_call: TRBJ1-6
v_call: TRBV11-2
clone_size: .
d_call: .

cdr3_aa: CASSSTRDRGLGYTF
cdr3_nt: TGTGCCAGCAGCTCGACCAGGGACAGGGGGCTTGGCTACACCTTC
j_call: TRBJ1-2
v_call: TRBV7-2
clone_size: .
d_call: TRBD1

cdr3_aa: CASSTDIQETQYF
cdr3_nt: TGTGCCAGTAGTACGGACATACAAGAGACCCAGTACTTC
j_call: TRBJ2-5
v_call: TRBV19
clone_size: few
d_call: .

cdr3_aa: CASSFGRLNTGELFF
cdr3_nt: TGTGCCAGTAGTTTCGGGCGTCTGAACACCGGGGAGCTGTTTTTT
j_call: TRBJ2-2
v_call: TRBV19
clone_size: .
d_call: .

cdr3_aa: CASSPGDRSYGYTF
cdr3_nt: TGTGCCAGCTCACCGGGGGACAGATCCTATGGCTACACCTTC
j_call: TRBJ1-2
v_call: TRBV18
clone_size: few
d_call: TRBD1

cdr3_aa: CASSLRQGTEAFF
cdr3_nt: TGTGCCAGCAGCTTGCGGCAGGGTACTGAAGCTTTCTTT
j_call: TRBJ1-1
v_call: TRBV5-6
clone_size: .
d_call: .

cdr3_aa: CASSDLSGRATLAKNIQYF
cdr3_nt: TGTGCCAGCAGTGATTTAAGCGGGAGGGCCACTTTAGCCAAAAACATTCAGTACTTC
j_call: TRBJ2-4
v_call: TRBV6-1
clone_size: .
d_call: TRBD2

cdr3_aa: CASSFPGMNTEAFF
cdr3_nt: TGTGCCAGCAGTTTTCCGGGGATGAACACTGAAGCTTTCTTT
j_call: TRBJ1-1
v_call: TRBV28
clone_size: .
d_call: .

cdr3_aa: CASSSGARKSSYEQYF
cdr3_nt: TGTGCCAGCAGCTCGGGGGCTCGGAAGAGCTCCTACGAGCAGTACTTC
j_call: TRBJ2-7
v_call: TRBV5-4
clone_size: .
d_call: .

cdr3_aa: CATGGLASAQETQYF
cdr3_nt: TGTGCCACCGGAGGCTTGGCTAGCGCCCAAGAGACCCAGTACTTC
j_call: TRBJ2-5
v_call: TRBV6-5
clone_size: .
d_call: .

cdr3_aa: CASSRWGAGGYEQYF
cdr3_nt: TGTGCCAGCAGCCGCTGGGGGGCGGGAGGCTACGAGCAGTACTTC
j_call: TRBJ2-7
v_call: TRBV7-9
clone_size: few
d_call: TRBD2

cdr3_aa: CASSRLAGATYEQYF
cdr3_nt: TGTGCCAGCAGCCGACTAGCGGGAGCGACCTACGAGCAGTACTTC
j_call: TRBJ2-7
v_call: TRBV7-6
clone_size: once
d_call: TRBD2

cdr3_aa: CASTPGHLNTEAFF
cdr3_nt: TGTGCCAGCACCCCGGGACACTTGAACACTGAAGCTTTCTTT
j_call: TRBJ1-1
v_call: TRBV27
clone_size: .
d_call: .

cdr3_aa: CASSARTGNQPQHF
cdr3_nt: TGTGCCAGCAGTGCAAGGACGGGAAATCAGCCCCAGCATTTT
j_call: TRBJ1-5
v_call: TRBV2
clone_size: .
d_call: .

cdr3_aa: CAIERGGTDYEQYF
cdr3_nt: TGTGCCATCGAGAGGGGCGGGACTGACTACGAGCAGTACTTC
j_call: TRBJ2-7
v_call: TRBV10-3
clone_size: .
d_call: .

cdr3_aa: CASGSTSGSLPDTQYF
cdr3_nt: TGTGCCAGCGGATCGACTAGCGGGAGTCTCCCAGATACGCAGTATTTT
j_call: TRBJ2-3
v_call: TRBV18
clone_size: .
d_call: TRBD2

cdr3_aa: CASSAHHRTADSMNTEAFF
cdr3_nt: TGTGCCAGCAGTGCGCATCATAGGACAGCAGATTCCATGAACACTGAAGCTTTCTTT
j_call: TRBJ1-1
v_call: TRBV6-1
clone_size: .
d_call: .

cdr3_aa: CASSLAWTQKSDEQYF
cdr3_nt: TGCGCCAGCAGCTTGGCCTGGACCCAAAAAAGCGACGAGCAGTACTTC
j_call: TRBJ2-7
v_call: TRBV5-1
clone_size: .
d_call: .

cdr3_aa: CASSEVRATNEKLFF
cdr3_nt: TGTGCCAGCAGTGAAGTGCGAGCAACTAATGAAAAACTGTTTTTT
j_call: TRBJ1-4
v_call: TRBV6-1
clone_size: .
d_call: .

cdr3_aa: CASGPRTDSYEQYF
cdr3_nt: TGTGCCAGCGGGCCTCGGACGGACTCCTACGAGCAGTACTTC
j_call: TRBJ2-7
v_call: TRBV6-1
clone_size: many
d_call: .